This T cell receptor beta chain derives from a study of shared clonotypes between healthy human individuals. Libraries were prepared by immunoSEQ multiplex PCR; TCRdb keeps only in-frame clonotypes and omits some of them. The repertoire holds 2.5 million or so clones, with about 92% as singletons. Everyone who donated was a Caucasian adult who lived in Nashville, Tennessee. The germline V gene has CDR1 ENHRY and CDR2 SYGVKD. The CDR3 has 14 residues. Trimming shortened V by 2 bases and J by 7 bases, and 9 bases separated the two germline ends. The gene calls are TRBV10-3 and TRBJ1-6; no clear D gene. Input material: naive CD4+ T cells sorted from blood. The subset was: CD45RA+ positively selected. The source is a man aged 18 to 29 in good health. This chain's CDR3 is CAISEAGYNSPLHF. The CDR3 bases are TGTGCCATCAGTGAGGCGGGGTACAATTCACCCCTCCACTTT.